These T cell receptor beta chains were read from a single sample in a study of blood T cell repertoires in COVID-19. Only in-frame clones appear in the TCRdb table, and some are missing; sequencing was by immunoSEQ multiplex PCR. The repertoire holds over 55,000 clones, with about 91% as singletons. Sequencing was carried out using peripheral blood. The receptor source for this set is a man aged 55 to 70 with acute or convalescent COVID-19. Both conserved end residues are part of each CDR3. Fields, in order: V gene, clone size, J gene, D gene, CDR3 DNA, CDR3 protein. A D gene is named only where the DNA matches it firmly. A row's size may be missing; if present it is once, few, many or a size class.

TRBV27	-	TRBJ1-1	TRBD1	TGTGCCAGCAGTCAGACAGGGTTGAACACTGAAGCTTTCTTT	CASSQTGLNTEAFF
TRBV6-2/TRBV6-3	-	TRBJ1-2	TRBD1	TGTGCCAGCAGTTACCCGACAGGGAATGGCTACACCTTC	CASSYPTGNGYTF
TRBV11-3	-	TRBJ2-1	-	TGTGCCAGCAGCTTAGTCTACCAGGCTCGCTTAATTGACAATGAGCAGTTCTTC	CASSLVYQARLIDNEQFF
TRBV7-8	-	TRBJ1-5	TRBD1	TGTGCCAGCAGCTTGGGACAGGGGAATGGGCCCCAGCATTTT	CASSLGQGNGPQHF
TRBV19	-	TRBJ1-1	TRBD1	TGTGCCAGTAGGCCGGGACAGGGCGCTGAAGCTTTCTTT	CASRPGQGAEAFF
TRBV25-1	-	TRBJ1-5	-	TGTGCCAGCAGTGAGCCAGGGGGCAATCAGCCCCAGCATTTT	CASSEPGGNQPQHF
TRBV5-8	-	TRBJ2-3	TRBD2	TGTGCCAGCAGCCGAAGACTAGCGGGTTTGACCGATACGCAGTATTTT	CASSRRLAGLTDTQYF
TRBV27	-	TRBJ2-1	-	TGTGCCAGCAGAGAAGGGACTCAAGCCCGCCCCTACAATGAGCAGTTCTTC	CASREGTQARPYNEQFF
TRBV11-1	few	TRBJ2-1	TRBD1	TGTGCCAGCATCCAACCCGGACAGGGCCAGCAGTTCTTC	CASIQPGQGQQFF
TRBV18	once	TRBJ1-1	TRBD1	TGTGCCAGCTCTCCGGGACAGGGAGGACACACTGAAGCTTTCTTT	CASSPGQGGHTEAFF
TRBV2	-	TRBJ1-1	-	TGTGCCAGCGGTGACCTCGGGACTGAAGCTTTCTTT	CASGDLGTEAFF
TRBV19	-	TRBJ1-1	-	TGTGCCAGTAGTATTCTAGACAGGAAGACTGAAGCTTTCTTT	CASSILDRKTEAFF
TRBV5-6	-	TRBJ2-7	-	TGTGCCAGCAGCTTAATTACGGGAGTCGCCTACGAGCAGTACTTC	CASSLITGVAYEQYF
TRBV7-2	once	TRBJ1-2	TRBD1	TGTGCCAGCAGCTTAATGGAGGGGGCGGGTGGCTACACCTTC	CASSLMEGAGGYTF
TRBV6-5	few	TRBJ1-1	-	TGTGCCAGCAGTAAGAGACACGCGGGGACTGAAGCTTTCTTT	CASSKRHAGTEAFF
TRBV2	-	TRBJ1-2	-	TGTGCCAGCAGTGAACTAAGACAGATTAACTATGGCTACACCTTC	CASSELRQINYGYTF
TRBV15	-	TRBJ2-3	-	TGTGCCACCAGCACGGAAAGGGGTAGCACAGATACGCAGTATTTT	CATSTERGSTDTQYF
TRBV12-3/TRBV12-4	-	TRBJ1-2	-	TGTGCCAGCACCCCGTGGGGGGAAGGCTACACCTTC	CASTPWGEGYTF
TRBV25-1	-	TRBJ2-7	-	TGTGCCAGCAGACAACAGGGATGGGAGCAGTACTTC	CASRQQGWEQYF
TRBV19	-	TRBJ1-2	-	TGTGCCAGTAGTATCGGAGCAGGGAAGGGTGGCTACACCTTC	CASSIGAGKGGYTF
TRBV4-2	few	TRBJ2-3	TRBD2	TGTGCCAGCAGCCAAGCTGAGCGGGAGCACCTCACAGATACGCAGTATTTT	CASSQAEREHLTDTQYF
TRBV15	-	TRBJ2-3	TRBD2	TGTGCCACCAGCAGAGATTGGACTAGCGGGAGTGATACGCAGTATTTT	CATSRDWTSGSDTQYF
TRBV3-1/TRBV3-2	-	TRBJ2-3	-	TGTGCCAGCAGCCAAGATAGTGCGTGGAGCACAGATACGCAGTATTTT	CASSQDSAWSTDTQYF
TRBV6-5	-	TRBJ1-1	-	TGTGCCAGCAGGTCCGGGATCATGAACACTGAAGCTTTCTTT	CASRSGIMNTEAFF
TRBV28	once	TRBJ1-5	TRBD1	TGTGCCAGCAGTCCGACAGGGGGCGTCAATCAGCCCCAGCATTTT	CASSPTGGVNQPQHF
TRBV6-1	once	TRBJ1-5	-	TGTGCCAGCAGTGAAGCCCGGGATCAGCCCCAGCATTTT	CASSEARDQPQHF
TRBV2	-	TRBJ2-7	TRBD1	TGTGCCAGCAGCCCCGGTGGGACAGTCGCTCCCTACGAGCAGTACTTC	CASSPGGTVAPYEQYF
TRBV3-1/TRBV3-2	-	TRBJ1-1	TRBD1	TGTGCCAGCAGCCTGGGACAGTCAAACACTGAAGCTTTCTTT	CASSLGQSNTEAFF